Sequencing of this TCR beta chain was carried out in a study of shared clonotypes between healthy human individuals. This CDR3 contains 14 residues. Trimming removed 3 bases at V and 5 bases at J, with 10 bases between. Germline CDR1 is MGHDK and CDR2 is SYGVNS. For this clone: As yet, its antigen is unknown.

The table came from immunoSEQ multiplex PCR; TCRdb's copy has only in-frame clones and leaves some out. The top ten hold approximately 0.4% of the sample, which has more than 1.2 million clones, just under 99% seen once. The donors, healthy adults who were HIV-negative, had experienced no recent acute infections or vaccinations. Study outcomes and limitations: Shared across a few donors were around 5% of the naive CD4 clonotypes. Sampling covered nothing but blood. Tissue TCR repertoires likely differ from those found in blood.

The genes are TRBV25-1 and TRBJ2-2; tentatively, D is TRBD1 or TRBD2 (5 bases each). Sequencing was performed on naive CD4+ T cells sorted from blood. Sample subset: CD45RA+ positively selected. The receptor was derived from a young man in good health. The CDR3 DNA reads TGTGCCAGCAGTGAGCCCGGGACGACCGGGGAGCTGTTTTTT. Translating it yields CASSEPGTTGELFF.